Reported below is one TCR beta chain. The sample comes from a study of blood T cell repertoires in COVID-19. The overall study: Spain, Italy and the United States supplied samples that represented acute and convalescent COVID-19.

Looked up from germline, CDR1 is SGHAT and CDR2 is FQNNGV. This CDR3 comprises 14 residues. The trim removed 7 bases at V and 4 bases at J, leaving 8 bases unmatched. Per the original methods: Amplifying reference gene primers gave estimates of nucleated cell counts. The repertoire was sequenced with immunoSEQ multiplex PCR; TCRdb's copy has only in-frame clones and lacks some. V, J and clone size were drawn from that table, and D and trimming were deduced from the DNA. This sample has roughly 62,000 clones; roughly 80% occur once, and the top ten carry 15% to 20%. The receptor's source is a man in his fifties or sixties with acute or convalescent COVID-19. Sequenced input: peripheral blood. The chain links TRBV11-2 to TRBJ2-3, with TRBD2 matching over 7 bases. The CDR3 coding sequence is TGTGCCAGCACCAGGACTAGGAGGCCAGATACGCAGTATTTT. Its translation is CASTRTRRPDTQYF.